Sequencing of this T cell receptor beta chain was carried out in a study of blood T cell repertoires in COVID-19. As for the study in general: Whether acute or convalescent, the COVID-19 samples came from the United States, Italy and Spain. PBMCs, B-cell-depleted T cells, or T cells provided the cDNA or gDNA that made up the material.

This clone has a single count. In the original analysis: Amplified reference gene primers provided the basis for estimating nucleated cell counts. Only in-frame clones appear in the TCRdb table, and some are missing; sequencing was by immunoSEQ multiplex PCR. V and J calls and clone size follow that table, whereas D and trimming were derived from the DNA. The sample holds over 150,000 clones, about 88% seen once. V shed 3 bases and J shed 8 bases, with 13 bases lying between them. The germline CDR1 and CDR2 sequences are LNHDA and SQIVND (reference sequence). The CDR3 spans 14 residues. The receptor comes from a man under 40 with acute or convalescent COVID-19. The specimen sequenced was peripheral blood. This chain joins TRBV19 and TRBJ2-2; D not resolved. The CDR3 here is CASSISGLTGELFF. CDR3 nucleotide sequence: TGTGCCAGTAGTATTTCCGGGTTGACTGGGGAGCTGTTTTTT.